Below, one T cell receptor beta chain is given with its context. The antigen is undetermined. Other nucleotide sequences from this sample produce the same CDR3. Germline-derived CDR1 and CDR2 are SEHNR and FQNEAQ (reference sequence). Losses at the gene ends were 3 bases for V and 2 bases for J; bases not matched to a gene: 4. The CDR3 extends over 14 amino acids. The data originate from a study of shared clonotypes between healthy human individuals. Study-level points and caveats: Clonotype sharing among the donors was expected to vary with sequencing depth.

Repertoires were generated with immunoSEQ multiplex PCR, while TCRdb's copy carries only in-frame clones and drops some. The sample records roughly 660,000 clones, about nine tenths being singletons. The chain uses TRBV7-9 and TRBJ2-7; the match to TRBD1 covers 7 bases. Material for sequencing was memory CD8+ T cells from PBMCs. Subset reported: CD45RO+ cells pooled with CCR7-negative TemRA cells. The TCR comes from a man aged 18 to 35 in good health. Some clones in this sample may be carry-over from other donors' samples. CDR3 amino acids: CASSFRDRAYEQYF. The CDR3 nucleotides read TGTGCCAGCAGCTTTCGCGACAGGGCCTACGAGCAGTACTTC.